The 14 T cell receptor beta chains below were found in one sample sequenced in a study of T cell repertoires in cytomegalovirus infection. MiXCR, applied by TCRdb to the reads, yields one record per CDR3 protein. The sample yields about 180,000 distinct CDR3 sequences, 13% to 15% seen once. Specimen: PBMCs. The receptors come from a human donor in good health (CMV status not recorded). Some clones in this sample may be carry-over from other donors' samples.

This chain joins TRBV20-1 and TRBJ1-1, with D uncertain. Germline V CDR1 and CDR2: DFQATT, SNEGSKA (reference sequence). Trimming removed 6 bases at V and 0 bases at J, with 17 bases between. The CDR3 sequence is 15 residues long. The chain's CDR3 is CSASGGVTMNTEAFF. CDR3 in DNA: TGCAGTGCGAGCGGTGGGGTTACCATGAACACTGAAGCTTTCTTT.

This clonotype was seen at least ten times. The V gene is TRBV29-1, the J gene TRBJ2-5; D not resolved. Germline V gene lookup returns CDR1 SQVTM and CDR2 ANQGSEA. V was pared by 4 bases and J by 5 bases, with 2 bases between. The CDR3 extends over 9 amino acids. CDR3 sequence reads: CSVGETQYF. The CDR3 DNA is TGCAGCGTTGGCGAGACCCAGTACTTC.

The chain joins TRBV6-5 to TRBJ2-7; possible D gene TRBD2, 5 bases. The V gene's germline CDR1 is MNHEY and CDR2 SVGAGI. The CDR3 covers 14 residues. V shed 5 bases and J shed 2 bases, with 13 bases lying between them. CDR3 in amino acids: CASSPTSEPYEQYF. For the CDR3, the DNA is TGTGCCAGCAGTCCCACTAGTGAGCCCTACGAGCAGTACTTC.

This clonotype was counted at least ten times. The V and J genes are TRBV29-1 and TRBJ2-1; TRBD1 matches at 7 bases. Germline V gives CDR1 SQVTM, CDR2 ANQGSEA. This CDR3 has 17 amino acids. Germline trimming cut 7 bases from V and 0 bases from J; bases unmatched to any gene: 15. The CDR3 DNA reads TGCAGCGCCTTGGGGGCTAGGGGACAGAGCTCCTACAATGAGCAGTTCTTC. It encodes CSALGARGQSSYNEQFF.

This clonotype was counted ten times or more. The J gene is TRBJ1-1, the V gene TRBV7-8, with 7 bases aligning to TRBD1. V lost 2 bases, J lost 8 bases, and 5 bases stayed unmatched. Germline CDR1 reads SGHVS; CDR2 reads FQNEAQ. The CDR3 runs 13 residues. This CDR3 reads CASSLRDSLEAFF. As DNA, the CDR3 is TGTGCCAGCAGCTTAAGGGACAGCTTAGAAGCTTTCTTT.

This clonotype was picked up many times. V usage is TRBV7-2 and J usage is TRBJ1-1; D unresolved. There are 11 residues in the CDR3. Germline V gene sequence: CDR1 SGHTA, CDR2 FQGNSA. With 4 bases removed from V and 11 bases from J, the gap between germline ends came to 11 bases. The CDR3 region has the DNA TGTGCCAGCAGCTCAATTACGAGGGCTTTCTTT. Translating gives CASSSITRAFF.

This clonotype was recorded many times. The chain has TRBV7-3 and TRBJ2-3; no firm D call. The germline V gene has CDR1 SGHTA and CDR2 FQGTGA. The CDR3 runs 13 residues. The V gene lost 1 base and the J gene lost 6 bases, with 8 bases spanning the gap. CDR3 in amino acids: CASSLIGADTQYF. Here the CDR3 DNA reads TGTGCCAGCAGCTTAATAGGTGCGGATACGCAGTATTTT.

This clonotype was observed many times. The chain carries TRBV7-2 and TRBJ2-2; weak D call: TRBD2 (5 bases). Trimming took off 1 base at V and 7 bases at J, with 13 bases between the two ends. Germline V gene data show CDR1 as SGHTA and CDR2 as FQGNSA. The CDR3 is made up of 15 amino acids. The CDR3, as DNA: TGTGCCAGCAGCTTAGTGGGTGCCCGGGGCGGGGAGCTGTTTTTT. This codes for CASSLVGARGGELFF.

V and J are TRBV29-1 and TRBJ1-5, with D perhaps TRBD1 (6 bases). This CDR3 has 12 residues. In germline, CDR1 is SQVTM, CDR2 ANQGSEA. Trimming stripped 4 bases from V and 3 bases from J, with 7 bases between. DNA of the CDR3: TGCAGCGTTGCAGGGGTCAATCAGCCCCAGCATTTT. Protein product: CSVAGVNQPQHF.

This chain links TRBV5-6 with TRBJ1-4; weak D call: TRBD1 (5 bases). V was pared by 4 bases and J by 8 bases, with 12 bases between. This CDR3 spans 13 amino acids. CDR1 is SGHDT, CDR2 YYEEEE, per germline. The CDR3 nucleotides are TGTGCCAGCAGCCTCCTGGGGGGGGAAAAACTGTTTTTT. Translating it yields CASSLLGGEKLFF.

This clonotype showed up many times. CDR3 protein: CASSFVTDSYGYTF. The CDR3 DNA is TGTGCCAGCAGTTTCGTGACGGACTCCTATGGCTACACCTTC. This chain joins TRBV12-3 or TRBV12-4 and TRBJ1-2; D not certain. V lost 3 bases and J lost 4, with 12 bases in between. This CDR3 is built from 14 residues.

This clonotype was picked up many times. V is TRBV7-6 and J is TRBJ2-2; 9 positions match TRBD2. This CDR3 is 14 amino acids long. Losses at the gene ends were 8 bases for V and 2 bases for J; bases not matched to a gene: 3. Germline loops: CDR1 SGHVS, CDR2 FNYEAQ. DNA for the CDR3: TGTGCCAGCGTTAGCGGGAGTAACACCGGGGAGCTGTTTTTT. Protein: CASVSGSNTGELFF.

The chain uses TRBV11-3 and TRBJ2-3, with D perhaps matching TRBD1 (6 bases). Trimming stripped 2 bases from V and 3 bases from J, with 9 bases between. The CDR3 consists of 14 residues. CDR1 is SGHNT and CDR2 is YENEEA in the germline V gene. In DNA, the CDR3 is TGTGCCAGCAGCTTAAGGGGGAAAACAGATACGCAGTATTTT. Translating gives CASSLRGKTDTQYF.

The CDR3 sequence is CASSYSGSGGYHGKTQYF. CDR3 coding DNA: TGTGCCAGCAGTTACTCGGGTAGCGGGGGCTATCATGGAAAGACCCAGTACTTC. The chain carries TRBV6-5 and TRBJ2-5; 9 bases are shared with TRBD2. Trimming cost V 0 bases and J 6 bases; bases outside gene matches: 14. From germline, CDR1 is MNHEY and CDR2 SVGAGI. The CDR3 runs 18 residues.